These 19 T cell receptor beta chains were sequenced from one sample in a study of T cells in Graves' hyperthyroidism and ophthalmopathy. It was RNA transcripts that yielded the amplified TCR beta CDR3 regions. The TCR CDR3 was amplified in a first-round RT-PCR using the HTBI primer set. In TCRdb, the multiplex PCR reads were re-called with MiXCR into one record per CDR3 protein. The sample yields around 610,000 distinct CDR3 sequences, roughly 15% seen once. Source material: blood. These receptors came from a woman aged 35 to 49 with Graves' ophthalmopathy.

This clonotype appeared many times. This chain uses TRBV7-2 with TRBJ1-6; D is unresolved. Trimming took off 5 bases at V and 7 bases at J, with 9 bases between the two ends. CDR3 length: 13 amino acids. The germline V gene has CDR1 SGHTA and CDR2 FQGNSA. This chain's CDR3 is CASSQAPNSPLHF. CDR3 nucleotide sequence: TGTGCCAGCAGCCAAGCCCCAAATTCACCCCTCCACTTT.

The V and J genes are TRBV4-1 and TRBJ2-7; 8 bases line up with TRBD2. The germline V gene has CDR1 MGHRA and CDR2 YSYEKL. Trimming removed 2 bases from V and 3 bases from J; junction bases left unmatched: 6. The CDR3 has 15 amino acids. The CDR3 reads CASSQYTSGLYEQYF. In DNA, the CDR3 is TGCGCCAGCAGCCAATATACTAGCGGCCTCTACGAGCAGTACTTC.

This clonotype occurred many times. The chain carries TRBV6-5 and TRBJ1-5; 9 nucleotides align to TRBD1. The trim removed 4 bases at V and 4 bases at J, leaving 14 bases unmatched. The germline gives CDR1 MNHEY, CDR2 SVGAGI. The CDR3 consists of 18 residues. CDR3 residues: CASSFLPGTGFQNQPQHF. The CDR3 coding sequence is TGTGCCAGCAGTTTCCTTCCCGGGACAGGGTTTCAGAATCAGCCCCAGCATTTT.

This clonotype appeared many times. This chain links TRBV28 with TRBJ2-7, with 8 bases identical to TRBD2. The CDR3 spans 16 residues. The V and J ends lost 6 bases and 3 bases, in that order; junction bases with no gene match: 13. Germline CDR1 and CDR2: MDHEN and SYDVKM. This CDR3 reads CASSQVGAGVLYEQYF. Written as DNA, the CDR3 is TGTGCCAGCAGCCAGGTTGGAGCGGGGGTACTCTACGAGCAGTACTTC.

This clonotype was observed at least ten times. The chain uses TRBV10-3 and TRBJ2-7, with D hard to call. This CDR3 has 14 amino acids. Trimming removed 4 bases from V and 1 base from J, with 11 bases in between. Germline V gene data show CDR1 as ENHRY and CDR2 as SYGVKD. The chain's CDR3 is CAISAETKSYEQYF. The DNA for the CDR3 is TGTGCCATCAGTGCAGAGACAAAGTCCTACGAGCAGTACTTC.

The sample holds many counts of this clonotype. V usage is TRBV6-2 or TRBV6-3 and J usage is TRBJ2-7, with TRBD2 matching 13 bases. Trimming took 4 bases from V and 4 from J; bases not matched to a gene: 4. Germline V gene data show CDR1 as MNHEY and CDR2 as SVGEGT. This CDR3 spans 15 amino acids. The CDR3 sequence: CASSWTSGSRYEQYF. DNA of the CDR3: TGTGCCAGCAGTTGGACTAGCGGGAGTCGGTACGAGCAGTACTTC.

V usage is TRBV5-1 and J usage is TRBJ2-5, with TRBD2 identical over 14 bases. With V trimmed by 4 bases and J by 4 bases, 12 bases remained unmatched. This CDR3 region has 18 residues. Germline V lookup: CDR1 SGHRS, CDR2 YFSETQ. CDR3 residues: CASSAGTSGSPGRETQYF. DNA of the CDR3: TGCGCCAGCAGCGCTGGGACTAGCGGGAGCCCGGGTAGAGAGACCCAGTACTTC.

This clonotype appeared many times. V usage is TRBV4-2 and J usage is TRBJ2-5; D unclear. Germline V CDR1 and CDR2: LGHNA, YNFKEQ. CDR3 size: 15 residues. Trimming cost V 0 bases and J 1 base, with 9 bases left between them. The DNA of the CDR3 is TGTGCCAGCAGCCAAGATCTCAACGGCCAAGAGACCCAGTACTTC. This gives the protein CASSQDLNGQETQYF.

Ten or more counts support this clonotype. The chain has TRBV20-1 and TRBJ1-2; D gene ambiguous. The germline V gene encodes CDR1 DFQATT and CDR2 SNEGSKA (reference sequence). This CDR3 comprises 11 residues. Trimming left V 6 bases short and J 0 bases short, with 5 bases between. CDR3 nucleotides: TGCAGTGCCAATTCTAACTATGGCTACACCTTC. This encodes CSANSNYGYTF.

This clonotype has a count of ten or more. The chain is built from TRBV12-3 or TRBV12-4 and TRBJ1-3; 7 bases are shared with TRBD1. The CDR3 sequence is 18 residues long. Trimming cost V 5 bases and J 0 bases; bases outside gene matches: 13. CDR3 sequence reads: CASSAPRTGKISGNTIYF. For the CDR3, the DNA is TGTGCCAGCAGTGCACCCCGGACAGGCAAGATCTCTGGAAACACCATATATTTT.

This clonotype appeared many times. The chain employs TRBV11-2 and TRBJ1-1; no clear D gene. The CDR3 extends over 13 amino acids. Per germline, CDR1 SGHAT and CDR2 FQNNGV. Trimming left V 3 bases short and J 0 bases short, with 5 bases between. CDR3 in DNA: TGTGCCAGCAGCTTTAACATGAACACTGAAGCTTTCTTT. The encoded protein is CASSFNMNTEAFF.

There are many counts of this clonotype. This chain connects TRBV11-2 to TRBJ2-3; 7 bases line up with TRBD2. Germline CDR1 and CDR2: SGHAT and FQNNGV. With V trimmed by 1 base and J by 5 bases, 3 bases remained unmatched. The CDR3 consists of 14 residues. CDR3 loop: CASSLGPGGDTQYF. The CDR3 region has the DNA TGTGCCAGCAGCTTAGGACCGGGGGGAGATACGCAGTATTTT.

This clonotype has ten or more counts. The chain uses TRBV7-3 and TRBJ2-1; possible D gene TRBD2, 7 bases. The CDR3 has 14 residues. Germline CDR1 reads SGHTA; CDR2 reads FQGTGA. V was pared by 1 base and J by 8 bases, with 12 bases between. For the CDR3, the DNA is TGTGCCAGCAGCTTAAGGGGGAGGGGGGATGAGCAGTTCTTC. This sequence encodes CASSLRGRGDEQFF.

The chain uses TRBV6-1 and TRBJ2-7; TRBD2 matches 12 bases. The J segment lost 3 bases and the V segment lost 2 bases, leaving 8 bases of the junction unmatched. The CDR3 extends over 17 amino acids. Germline V gene lookup returns CDR1 MNHNS and CDR2 SASEGT. The CDR3 sequence: CASSELAGGRLGYEQYF. CDR3 DNA: TGTGCCAGCAGTGAACTAGCGGGAGGGCGTTTGGGCTACGAGCAGTACTTC.

In this sample, this clonotype turned up many times. CDR3 nucleotide sequence: TGTGCCAGCAGCTTTAAAGAAGTAGCTGGCTACACCTTC. Translated: CASSFKEVAGYTF. This chain connects TRBV7-2 to TRBJ1-2, with D uncertain. This CDR3 is 13 amino acids long. CDR1 SGHTA and CDR2 FQGNSA come from the germline V gene. Trimming pared 3 bases from V and 7 bases from J, leaving 12 bases between.

The chain uses TRBV15 and TRBJ2-5, with a possible D match to TRBD1 (6 bases). V lost 0 bases, J lost 1 base, and 18 bases lay in between. This CDR3 is 18 amino acids long. The germline V gene has CDR1 LNHNV and CDR2 YYDKDF (reference sequence). DNA of the CDR3: TGTGCCACCAGCAGAGACGGGGTTTTGGGGGCGCGCCAAGAGACCCAGTACTTC. This codes for CATSRDGVLGARQETQYF.

This clonotype was recorded many times. This rearrangement joins TRBV6-1 to TRBJ2-7, with D unresolved. The V end lost 7 bases, the J end lost 3 bases, and 10 bases lay between the germline ends. The length of the CDR3 is 12 residues. Germline loops: CDR1 MNHNS, CDR2 SASEGT. In DNA form, the CDR3 reads TGTGCCAGCAATCTCGTGGGCTACGAGCAGTACTTC. It is translated as CASNLVGYEQYF.

This clonotype was seen repeatedly, ten times or more. This sequence joins TRBV28 and TRBJ1-1; TRBD1 agrees at 12 bases. V shed 0 bases and J 4 bases; nucleotides not matched to a gene: 6. The CDR3 is 17 amino acids. Germline V gene sequence: CDR1 MDHEN, CDR2 SYDVKM. This CDR3 reads CASSLWGTGGRSTEAFF. The CDR3 DNA is TGTGCCAGCAGTTTATGGGGGACAGGGGGCAGGAGCACTGAAGCTTTCTTT.

This chain connects TRBV4-2 to TRBJ2-7; tentatively, D is TRBD2 (6 bases). The CDR3 length is 15 residues. Trimming left V 2 bases short and J 6 bases short, with 17 bases between. Germline V gives CDR1 LGHNA, CDR2 YNFKEQ. CDR3 amino acids: CASSQFARENGEQYF. Here the CDR3 DNA reads TGTGCCAGCAGCCAATTTGCCCGGGAGAATGGCGAGCAGTACTTC.